This T cell receptor (beta chain) was retrieved from a study of T cells in Graves' hyperthyroidism and ophthalmopathy. Diagnoses used clinical symptoms, serum thyroxine and TRAb, thyroid ultrasound and orbital computed tomography. Of note for this clonotype: A junction boundary mismatches the germline segment, possibly from a read error.

The CDR3 has 14 amino acids. Germline V gene data show CDR1 as LGHNT and CDR2 as FRNRAP. Amplification targeted TCR beta CDR3 regions from RNA transcripts. A set of HTBI primers served as the primers for a first-round RT-PCR of the TCR CDR3. TCRdb reprocessed the multiplex PCR reads via MiXCR and lists one record per CDR3 protein. This table holds 400,000 to 550,000 distinct CDR3 sequences, 24% found once. Sequencing was carried out using blood. The chain combines TRBV12-5 with TRBJ1-3; D ambiguous. The receptor comes from a woman aged 25 to 39 with Graves' ophthalmopathy. CDR3 sequence: CASGLDIAGNTIYF. The CDR3 region has the DNA TGTGCTAGTGGGCTCGACATTGCTGGAAACACTATATATTTT.